These 18 T cell receptor beta chains were sequenced from one sample in a study of OX40 agonist ivuxolimab in advanced cancers. Assay used: immunoSEQ multiplex PCR; TCRdb lists only in-frame clones, some missing. The sample lists tens of thousands of clones; more than 70% were seen once. Sequenced material: CD4+ or CD8+ T cells sorted from blood, taken in a trial of the OX40 agonist ivuxolimab. These receptors all come from an adult with an advanced solid tumor such as melanoma, head and neck, liver or kidney cancer.

The chain joins TRBV5-5 to TRBJ1-2; the D gene is possibly TRBD1 (5 bases). V lost 7 bases and J lost 3, with 16 bases in between. Germline V gene sequence: CDR1 SGHKS, CDR2 YYEKEE (reference sequence). The CDR3 consists of 14 residues. The CDR3 DNA is TGTGCCAGCCACCCAGGGTTAGGGGACTATGGCTACACCTTC. Translation gives CASHPGLGDYGYTF. The variable domain in full, completed from reference TRBV5-5 and TRBJ1-2, reads DAGVTQSPTHLIKTRGQQVTLRCSPISGHKSVSWYQQVLGQGPQFIFQYYEKEERGRGNFPDRFSARQFPNYSSELNVNALLLGDSALYLCASHPGLGDYGYTFGSGTRLTVV.

This clone is medium-sized (0.01 to 0.1%) in the sample. The rearrangement uses TRBV7-2 and TRBJ2-1; possible D gene TRBD2, 6 bases. CDR1 and CDR2 from the germline V gene are SGHTA and FQGNSA. The CDR3 contains 16 residues. The V end lost 5 bases, the J end lost 8 bases, and 22 bases lay between the germline ends. For the CDR3, the DNA is TGTGCCAGCAGCCGGGAGCCGGGACGGCAGAGCGATGAGCAGTTCTTC. Translating it yields CASSREPGRQSDEQFF.

This chain connects TRBV19 to TRBJ1-5; D gene unclear. Germline CDR1 reads LNHDA; CDR2 reads SQIVND (reference sequence). Deletions cut 8 bases from V and 0 bases from J, with 14 bases between. This CDR3 is built from 15 residues. The CDR3 region is CASRKDGSSNQPQHF. CDR3 nucleotides: TGTGCCAGTCGAAAGGACGGCTCTAGCAATCAGCCCCAGCATTTT.

The chain recombines TRBV7-2 with TRBJ2-7, with TRBD1 identical over 9 bases. CDR3 size: 17 residues. Germline V CDR1 and CDR2: SGHTA, FQGNSA. The ends lost 5 bases at V and 2 bases at J; junction bases unmatched: 13. The CDR3 loop reads CASSPGQGLGFAYEQYF. In nucleotides, the CDR3 is TGTGCCAGCAGCCCCGGACAGGGGCTAGGTTTCGCCTACGAGCAGTACTTC.

CDR3 in amino acids: CASSPGHKSREKLFF. In DNA, the CDR3 is TGTGCCAGCAGTCCCGGACATAAATCCCGGGAAAAACTGTTTTTT. The gene calls are TRBV28 and TRBJ1-4; perhaps TRBD1 as D (5 bases). The CDR3 spans 15 residues. Trimming took off 5 bases at V and 8 bases at J, with 18 bases between the two ends. Germline lookup yields CDR1 MDHEN and CDR2 SYDVKM. The complete variable domain, with remaining parts taken from reference TRBV28 and TRBJ1-4, reads DVKVTQSSRYLVKRTGEKVFLECVQDMDHENMFWYRQDPGLGLRLIYFSYDVKMKEKGDIPEGYSVSREKKERFSLILESASTNQTSMYLCASSPGHKSREKLFFGSGTQLSVL.

This chain connects TRBV28 to TRBJ1-5, with a tentative D call TRBD1 (5 bases). The V gene's germline CDR1 is MDHEN and CDR2 SYDVKM. CDR3 length: 16 amino acids. Trimming removed 4 bases at V and 2 bases at J, with 15 bases between. In DNA form, the CDR3 reads TGTGCCAGCAGTTCCCCGGGACTTTTGGGCAATCAGCCCCAGCATTTT. Translation: CASSSPGLLGNQPQHF.

The chain uses TRBV7-9 and TRBJ1-4; a possible D gene is TRBD1 (5 bases). Germline V gives CDR1 SEHNR, CDR2 FQNEAQ (reference sequence). Deletions cut 1 base from V and 6 bases from J, with 12 bases between. The CDR3 has 15 amino acids. The CDR3 nucleotides read TGTGCCAGCAGCTTAGTGCATGTAGGGGATGAAAAACTGTTTTTT. Amino acids: CASSLVHVGDEKLFF.

This chain uses TRBV5-1 with TRBJ2-2; D gene unclear. Looked up from germline, CDR1 is SGHRS and CDR2 is YFSETQ. The CDR3 has 13 amino acids. With 0 bases removed from V and 6 bases from J, the gap between germline ends came to 6 bases. In nucleotides, the CDR3 is TGCGCCAGCAGCTTGGATGGGGCCGGGGAGCTGTTTTTT. Its translation: CASSLDGAGELFF.

The chain employs TRBV18 and TRBJ1-1; TRBD1 is a possible D gene (6 bases). The V end lost 3 bases, the J end lost 5 bases, and 19 bases lay between the germline ends. Germline CDR1 and CDR2: KGHSH and LQKENI. This CDR3 comprises 16 residues. CDR3 sequence: CASSPRVLGASTEAFF. DNA for the CDR3: TGTGCCAGCTCACCGAGGGTCCTGGGGGCGAGTACTGAAGCTTTCTTT.

This clone was detected a few times. V gene TRBV6-1 combines with J gene TRBJ1-1, with 7 bases identical to TRBD1. V was pared by 5 bases and J by 10 bases, with 16 bases of the junction left unmatched. CDR3 length: 15 residues. Looked up from germline, CDR1 is MNHNS and CDR2 is SASEGT. The CDR3 spells CASSTRSTGDFIAFF. CDR3 nucleotide sequence: TGTGCCAGCAGTACCCGTTCAACAGGGGACTTTATAGCTTTCTTT.

Remarks on this clone: The germline gene is not matched at one end of the junction; a read error may be the cause. The chain has TRBV28 and TRBJ2-7, with D maybe TRBD1 (6 bases). CDR3 size: 14 residues. The germline V gene encodes CDR1 MDHEN and CDR2 SYDVKM. The CDR3 sequence is CATSVGTNSYEQYF. The CDR3 DNA follows: TGTGCCACCAGTGTCGGGACAAACTCCTACGAGCAGTACTTC.

In its sample, this clone was seen once. V and J are TRBV11-2 and TRBJ1-1, with D uncertain. CDR3 size: 12 residues. CDR1 and CDR2 from the germline V gene are SGHAT and FQNNGV. Trimming stripped 1 base from V and 5 bases from J, with 5 bases between. As DNA, the CDR3 is TGTGCCAGCAGCTTAGGGACGACTGAAGCTTTCTTT. Its translation is CASSLGTTEAFF.

The V call is TRBV11-3, the J call TRBJ2-5; D may correspond to TRBD1 or TRBD2 (7 bases each). There are 14 residues in the CDR3. The V gene lost 4 bases and the J gene lost 9 bases, with 18 bases spanning the gap. Germline-derived CDR1 and CDR2 are SGHNT and YENEEA. The CDR3 coding sequence is TGTGCCAGCAGCTCCCAGGGGGGGGTAGGGGCCCAGTACTTC. It specifies CASSSQGGVGAQYF.

This chain uses TRBV29-1 with TRBJ2-4, with 8 positions matching TRBD1. The germline gives CDR1 SQVTM, CDR2 ANQGSEA. V lost 5 bases and J lost 0; bases outside the gene matches: 6. The CDR3 spans 15 residues. The DNA for the CDR3 is TGCAGCGTTTTGAGACAGGGGTTAGCCAAAAACATTCAGTACTTC. Translating gives CSVLRQGLAKNIQYF. The full variable domain, its missing parts supplied by reference TRBV29-1 and TRBJ2-4, is SAVISQKPSRDICQRGTSLTIQCQVDSQVTMMFWYRQQPGQSLTLIATANQGSEATYESGFVIDKFPISRPNLTFSTLTVSNMSPEDSSIYLCSVLRQGLAKNIQYFGAGTRLSVL.

This clone has only a few counts. The chain joins TRBV11-2 to TRBJ2-5; unclear D gene. Germline V CDR1 and CDR2: SGHAT, FQNNGV. Trimming left V 2 bases short and J 5 bases short, with 6 bases between. This CDR3 has 12 residues. The CDR3 reads CASSLSEETQYF. The CDR3 coding sequence is TGTGCCAGCAGCTTATCTGAGGAGACCCAGTACTTC.

The J gene is TRBJ2-1, the V gene TRBV6-6; D perhaps matches TRBD2 (5 bases). With 6 bases removed from V and 7 bases from J, the gap between germline ends came to 10 bases. The CDR3 sequence is 12 residues long. Germline CDR1 and CDR2: MNHNY and SVGAGI (reference sequence). DNA of the CDR3: TGTGCCAGCAGCGGACTTTTAAATGAGCAGTTCTTC. Protein: CASSGLLNEQFF.

The rearrangement uses TRBV6-5 and TRBJ2-7; the D is unclear. Trimming took 0 bases from V and 5 from J, leaving 11 bases between them. The CDR3 loop spans 14 amino acids. Looked up from germline, CDR1 is MNHEY and CDR2 is SVGAGI. CDR3 region: CASSYSQASDEQYF. Written as DNA, the CDR3 is TGTGCCAGCAGTTACTCTCAGGCGAGTGACGAGCAGTACTTC.

This clone was recorded a few times. The chain couples TRBV2 to TRBJ1-1; 8 bases map to TRBD1. Germline-derived CDR1 and CDR2 are SNHLY and FYNNEI. The ends lost 6 bases at V and 10 bases at J; junction bases unmatched: 10. The CDR3 has 13 amino acids. The CDR3 spells CASSLTQGASAFF. The CDR3 DNA sequence: TGTGCCAGCAGCCTAACTCAGGGGGCATCAGCTTTCTTT.